Below, 16 T cell receptor beta chains from the same sample are listed, as sequenced in a study of response to subunit inactivated influenza vaccine. From the RT-PCR reads, TCRdb called clonotypes with MiXCR, one entry per CDR3 protein. Seen here are under 850,000 distinct CDR3 sequences, less than 20% observed once, and the top ten hold under 13%. The sequencing here drew on PBMCs from blood, taken more than 4 days after vaccination. Receptor source: a man aged 50-59 years who received an inactivated influenza vaccine.

The chain combines TRBV10-1 with TRBJ1-1, with no clear D. Germline assignment: CDR1 WNHNN and CDR2 SYGVQD (reference sequence). V gave up 10 bases and J gave up 0 bases, with 15 bases separating them. The length of the CDR3 is 14 residues. The CDR3 nucleotides are TGCGCCACCACCTCCGGACGGTTGAACACTGAAGCTTTCTTT. Translated: CATTSGRLNTEAFF.

This clonotype was detected a few times. The genes are TRBV5-1 and TRBJ2-7; TRBD1 matches 7 bases. Germline CDR1 SGHRS, CDR2 YFSETQ. The CDR3 contains 12 residues. Unmatched junction bases numbered 1, after V lost 0 bases and J lost 7 bases. The CDR3 nucleotides read TGCGCCAGCAGCTTGGACAGGGGAGAGCAGTACTTC. Translation: CASSLDRGEQYF.

This clonotype was observed a handful of times. This sequence joins TRBV9 and TRBJ2-2; D uncertain. CDR3 length equals 13 residues. CDR1 is SGDLS and CDR2 is YYNGEE in the germline V gene. The V gene lost 0 bases and the J gene lost 7 bases, with 7 bases spanning the gap. The CDR3 sequence: CASSVGSYGELFF. The DNA for the CDR3 is TGTGCCAGCAGCGTAGGAAGTTACGGGGAGCTGTTTTTT.

The rearrangement uses TRBV20-1 and TRBJ2-2, with TRBD2 identical over 9 bases. Germline V gene sequence: CDR1 DFQATT, CDR2 SNEGSKA (reference sequence). The V gene end was trimmed by 1 base and the J gene end by 4 bases; junction bases not matched to a gene: 1. This CDR3 is 14 amino acids long. CDR3 sequence (DNA): TGCAGTGCTAGAGCGCGGGGGGGCACCGGGGAGCTGTTTTTT. Residues: CSARARGGTGELFF.

The chain recombines TRBV7-2 with TRBJ1-5; TRBD1 matches 9 bases. The CDR3 loop spans 14 amino acids. The germline V gene has CDR1 SGHTA and CDR2 FQGNSA. Germline trimming cut 5 bases from V and 7 bases from J; bases unmatched to any gene: 6. CDR3 amino acids: CASSPGTGRQPQHF. In nucleotides, the CDR3 is TGTGCCAGCAGCCCAGGGACAGGGCGGCAGCCCCAGCATTTT.

The chain is built from TRBV11-2 and TRBJ1-4; D is perhaps TRBD1 (5 bases). This CDR3 comprises 17 residues. Trimming removed 0 bases at V and 0 bases at J, with 11 bases between. From germline, CDR1 is SGHAT and CDR2 FQNNGV. The chain's CDR3 is CASSLEDRVTTNEKLFF. The CDR3, as DNA: TGTGCCAGCAGCTTAGAAGACAGAGTTACAACTAATGAAAAACTGTTTTTT.

The chain combines TRBV28 with TRBJ2-7; unclear D gene. The CDR3 length is 16 residues. V shed 2 bases and J shed 0 bases, with 14 bases lying between them. Germline V gene lookup returns CDR1 MDHEN and CDR2 SYDVKM. The CDR3 DNA sequence: TGTGCCAGCAGTTTACCTCTTATCGGCGACTCCTACGAGCAGTACTTC. Translated, it gives CASSLPLIGDSYEQYF. Combining the CDR3 with reference TRBV28 and TRBJ2-7 gives the whole variable domain DVKVTQSSRYLVKRTGEKVFLECVQDMDHENMFWYRQDPGLGLRLIYFSYDVKMKEKGDIPEGYSVSREKKERFSLILESASTNQTSMYLCASSLPLIGDSYEQYFGPGTRLTVT.

The chain carries TRBV29-1 and TRBJ1-1; no definite D call. The V end was cut by 4 bases, the J end by 6 bases, with 9 bases between. Per the germline V gene, CDR1 is SQVTM and CDR2 is ANQGSEA. This CDR3 spans 11 amino acids. This CDR3 is CSVGSGAEAFF. The CDR3, as DNA: TGCAGCGTTGGATCCGGGGCTGAAGCTTTCTTT.

On this clonotype itself: A much bigger clone sits one base away, suggesting this may be a read error. J is TRBJ2-2 and V is TRBV11-2; TRBD2 agrees at 12 bases. The CDR3 is 19 residues long. CDR1 is SGHAT and CDR2 is FQNNGV in the germline V gene. The CDR3 spells CASGLDLPGLAGNTGELFF. CDR3 DNA sequence: TGTGCCAGCGGCTTAGATCTCCCCGGACTAGCGGGAAACACCGGGGAGCTGTTTTTT.

There are many counts of this clonotype. This rearrangement joins TRBV6-5 to TRBJ2-2; D not certain. This CDR3 is 12 amino acids long. The germline V gene has CDR1 MNHEY and CDR2 SVGAGI. Trimming left V 4 bases short and J 13 bases short, with 13 bases between. The CDR3 here is CASSSVGMVLFF. DNA of the CDR3: TGTGCCAGCAGTTCCGTGGGAATGGTGCTGTTTTTT.

The genes are TRBV6-2 or TRBV6-3 and TRBJ1-2; D unresolved. Germline values: CDR1 MNHEY, CDR2 SVGEGT. This CDR3 comprises 13 residues. Trimming removed 5 bases at V and 1 base at J, with 8 bases between. CDR3 DNA sequence: TGTGCCAGCAGTGACAAGGATAACTATGGCTACACCTTC. Translated: CASSDKDNYGYTF.

This clonotype was counted at least ten times. The chain is built from TRBV29-1 and TRBJ2-3; the D gene is possibly TRBD2 (6 bases). The germline V gene encodes CDR1 SQVTM and CDR2 ANQGSEA. This CDR3 contains 13 residues. V was cut by 4 bases and J by 4 bases, with 12 bases left in between. CDR3 nucleotides: TGCAGCGTTGGTGTAGGAGGGGCAGATACGCAGTATTTT. It yields the protein CSVGVGGADTQYF.

The chain has TRBV20-1 and TRBJ2-5; 12 bases are a match to TRBD2. The CDR3 runs to 15 residues. V trimming: 6 bases; J trimming: 5 bases; junction bases outside the gene matches: 10. Germline V lookup: CDR1 DFQATT, CDR2 SNEGSKA (reference sequence). CDR3 bases: TGCAGTGCCCGGCGACTAGCGGGAGTACAGGAGACCCAGTACTTC. The encoded protein is CSARRLAGVQETQYF.

The rearrangement links TRBV10-3 to TRBJ1-2, with unresolved D. Germline lookup yields CDR1 ENHRY and CDR2 SYGVKD. The CDR3 runs 13 residues. The V gene lost 3 bases and the J gene lost 2 bases, with 7 bases spanning the gap. In DNA, the CDR3 is TGTGCCATCAGTGAAGCAGGCAACTATGGCTACACCTTC. Amino acids: CAISEAGNYGYTF.

This clonotype was counted ten times or more. The chain employs TRBV5-1 and TRBJ2-7; D possibly corresponds to TRBD1 (6 bases). With 4 bases removed from V and 4 bases from J, the gap between germline ends came to 12 bases. Germline assignment: CDR1 SGHRS and CDR2 YFSETQ. CDR3 length equals 13 residues. The CDR3 region is CASSTQQGYEQYF. The CDR3 nucleotides are TGCGCCAGCAGCACCCAACAGGGATACGAGCAGTACTTC.

This clonotype was picked up one time. The rearrangement uses TRBV15 and TRBJ2-1; TRBD1 might be the D (5 bases). The CDR3 runs to 16 residues. Germline V gene lookup returns CDR1 LNHNV and CDR2 YYDKDF (reference sequence). V was trimmed by 5 bases and J by 7 bases, leaving 21 bases between them. The CDR3 loop is CATSWQLSRARNEQFF. CDR3 coding DNA: TGTGCCACCAGCTGGCAGCTGAGCAGGGCCAGAAATGAGCAGTTCTTC.